This T cell receptor (beta chain) was documented in a study of blood T cell repertoires in COVID-19. Whole-study context: Some COVID-19 samples were acute and others convalescent; all came from the United States, Italy and Spain. PBMCs, B-cell-depleted T cells, or T cells provided the cDNA or gDNA that made up the material.

Per the study methods: Amplification of reference gene primers was used by the study to estimate nucleated cell counts. Produced via immunoSEQ multiplex PCR; TCRdb's table is partial and in-frame only. V and J calls and clone size are those listed in that table; D and trimming were worked out from the DNA. The table records more than 350,000 clones, 87% of them present only once. The CDR3 runs 16 residues. In germline, CDR1 is SGHTS, CDR2 YDEGEE. Trimming pared 0 bases from V and 6 bases from J, leaving 16 bases between. The sample taken for sequencing was peripheral blood. The chain recombines TRBV5-8 with TRBJ2-1; weak D call: TRBD2 (6 bases). The receptor comes from a woman in her 30s with COVID-19, enrolled during active disease. The CDR3 DNA follows: TGTGCCAGCAGCTTGGAGGCAGCGGCGGGGTTCAATGAGCAGTTCTTC. It is translated as CASSLEAAAGFNEQFF. Full variable domain (missing parts from reference TRBV5-8 and TRBJ2-1): EAGVTQSPTHLIKTRGQQATLRCSPISGHTSVYWYQQALGLGLQFLLWYDEGEERNRGNFPPRFSGRQFPNYSSELNVNALELEDSALYLCASSLEAAAGFNEQFFGPGTRLTVL.